This TCR beta chain comes out of a study of T cell changes during pregnancy in multiple sclerosis. Germline CDR1 reads SQVTM; CDR2 reads ANQGSEA. The CDR3 length is 14 residues. After removal of 4 bases from V and 1 base from J, the junction contained 6 bases not matched to a gene. Assay: immunoSEQ multiplex PCR; the TCRdb copy retains only in-frame clones and omits some. The top ten hold more than 0.65% of the sample, which has tens of thousands of clones, roughly nine tenths seen once. The V call is TRBV29-1, the J call TRBJ1-1; TRBD1 matches 7 bases. The sequenced sample was CD4+ T cells from peripheral blood mononuclear cells, obtained in the third trimester of pregnancy. The clonotype comes from a female donor in good health, enrolled as a control in a pregnancy study. The CDR3 nucleotides read TGCAGCGTTGTACGACAGGGAAAGAACACTGAAGCTTTCTTT. Its translation: CSVVRQGKNTEAFF.